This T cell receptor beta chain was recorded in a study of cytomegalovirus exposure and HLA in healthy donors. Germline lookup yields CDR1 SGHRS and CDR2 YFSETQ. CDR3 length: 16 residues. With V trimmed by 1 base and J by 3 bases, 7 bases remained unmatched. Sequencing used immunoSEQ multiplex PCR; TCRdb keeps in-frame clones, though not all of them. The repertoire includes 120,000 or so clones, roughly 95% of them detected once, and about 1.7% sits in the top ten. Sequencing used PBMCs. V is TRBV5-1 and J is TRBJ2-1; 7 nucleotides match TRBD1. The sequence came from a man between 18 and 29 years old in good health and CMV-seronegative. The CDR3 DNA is TGCGCCAGCAGCTTGATTCGGGACAGCCTCTACAATGAGCAGTTCTTC. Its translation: CASSLIRDSLYNEQFF.